These 12 T cell receptor beta chains were sequenced from one sample in a study of PD-L1 blockade in urothelial cancer. The time point here: pretreatment peripheral blood. Method: immunoSEQ multiplex PCR; TCRdb's copy keeps in-frame clones and lacks some. The repertoire has around 130,000 clones, roughly 83% of them found once; the top ten carry 3.2%. Sequenced material: PBMCs, taken around atezolizumab (anti-PD-L1) treatment. The receptors shown here come from a man between 45 and 60 years old with urothelial cancer.

The chain links TRBV5-6 to TRBJ1-2; D is unclear. The V gene lost 5 bases and the J gene lost 0 bases, with 11 bases spanning the gap. CDR3 length equals 14 residues. The germline gives CDR1 SGHDT, CDR2 YYEEEE. CDR3 loop: CASSFERTNYGYTF. CDR3 DNA: TGTGCCAGCAGTTTTGAGAGGACTAACTATGGCTACACCTTC.

CDR3: CASSDTSGSYEQYF. CDR3 in DNA: TGCGCCAGCAGTGATACTAGCGGGAGTTACGAGCAGTACTTC. The chain recombines TRBV10-2 with TRBJ2-7; TRBD2 agrees at 11 bases. V lost 3 bases and J lost 4; bases outside the gene matches: 2. Germline loops: CDR1 WSHSY, CDR2 SAAADI. The CDR3 extends over 14 amino acids.

This chain links TRBV19 with TRBJ1-5; the D gene is possibly TRBD1 (5 bases). This CDR3 spans 15 amino acids. V was cut by 7 bases and J by 7 bases, with 20 bases left in between. Germline V CDR1 and CDR2: LNHDA, SQIVND (reference sequence). In nucleotides, the CDR3 is TGTGCCAGTACCTCCTCCGGCAGGGTAGAACAGCCCCAGCATTTT. This sequence encodes CASTSSGRVEQPQHF.

This chain uses TRBV5-4 with TRBJ2-7; a possible D gene is TRBD1 (8 bases). CDR1 and CDR2 from the germline V gene are SGHNT and YYREEE (reference sequence). The CDR3 covers 16 residues. Trimming left V 0 bases short and J 7 bases short, with 20 bases between. CDR3 in amino acids: CASSLGGGQAAREQYF. The CDR3, as DNA: TGTGCCAGCAGCTTGGGGGGGGGACAGGCGGCTCGGGAGCAGTACTTC.

The genes are TRBV14 and TRBJ2-7; 10 bases fit TRBD2. Losses at the gene ends were 2 bases for V and 1 base for J; bases not matched to a gene: 2. CDR1 is SGHDN, CDR2 FVKESK, per germline. CDR3 size: 15 residues. The CDR3 reads CASSQLAGVSYEQYF. In DNA form, the CDR3 reads TGTGCCAGCAGCCAACTAGCGGGAGTATCCTACGAGCAGTACTTC.

The table lists this clone with many counts. The CDR3 DNA is TGTGCCAGCAGAGCGACTAGCCCAGATACGCAGTATTTT. It is translated as CASRATSPDTQYF. The chain carries TRBV6-1 and TRBJ2-3, with 7 positions matching TRBD2. This CDR3 spans 13 amino acids. Germline assignment: CDR1 MNHNS and CDR2 SASEGT. V trimming: 6 bases; J trimming: 4 bases; junction bases outside the gene matches: 4.

This clone was picked up one time. The genes are TRBV2 and TRBJ1-3; D is perhaps TRBD1 (6 bases). CDR1 SNHLY and CDR2 FYNNEI come from the germline V gene. Trimming took off 6 bases at V and 0 bases at J, with 12 bases between the two ends. The CDR3 covers 15 residues. CDR3 bases: TGTGCCAGCAGACAAGGGACAACCTCTGGAAACACCATATATTTT. Translating it yields CASRQGTTSGNTIYF.

This CDR3 reads CAISEGAAYNEQFF. Written as DNA, the CDR3 is TGTGCCATCAGTGAGGGAGCGGCCTACAATGAGCAGTTCTTC. The chain couples TRBV10-3 to TRBJ2-1; possible D gene TRBD2, 5 bases. The CDR3 is 14 amino acids. Between the trimmed V and J ends, which lost 2 bases and 2 bases, there was a span of 7 bases. Germline V gene data show CDR1 as ENHRY and CDR2 as SYGVKD.

The chain employs TRBV7-9 and TRBJ2-1; 7 nucleotides agree with TRBD2. Trimming at V came to 5 bases and at J to 8 bases, leaving 9 bases not matched to a gene. Germline CDR1 and CDR2: SEHNR and FQNEAQ (reference sequence). This CDR3 is built from 14 residues. Here the CDR3 reads CASSRLAGRDEQFF. DNA of the CDR3: TGTGCCAGCAGCCGACTAGCCGGCCGGGATGAGCAGTTCTTC.

This clone was counted once. The chain has TRBV2 and TRBJ1-5; no clear D. Per the germline V gene, CDR1 is SNHLY and CDR2 is FYNNEI. The V and J ends lost 4 bases and 0 bases respectively, with 7 bases between them. This CDR3 is 14 amino acids long. CDR3 protein: CASSGSYSNQPQHF. In DNA form, the CDR3 reads TGTGCCAGCAGTGGCAGTTATAGCAATCAGCCCCAGCATTTT.

The sample holds a few counts of this clone. V and J are TRBV9 and TRBJ1-6, with D maybe TRBD1 (5 bases). CDR3 length equals 17 residues. The germline V gene encodes CDR1 SGDLS and CDR2 YYNGEE. V was cut by 0 bases and J by 8 bases, with 18 bases left in between. The DNA for the CDR3 is TGTGCCAGCAGCGTAGGGCTACCTCGGGCAGGGCATTCACCCCTCCACTTT. This gives the protein CASSVGLPRAGHSPLHF. The variable domain in full, completed from reference TRBV9 and TRBJ1-6, reads DSGVTQTPKHLITATGQRVTLRCSPRSGDLSVYWYQQSLDQGLQFLIQYYNGEERAKGNILERFSAQQFPDLHSELNLSSLELGDSALYFCASSVGLPRAGHSPLHFGNGTRLTVT.

Written as DNA, the CDR3 is TGTGCCAGCAGTGAAGGTTCCCCTCCGACAGATAACTATGGCTACACCTTC. It is translated as CASSEGSPPTDNYGYTF. This chain connects TRBV6-1 to TRBJ1-2, with a weak D call TRBD1 (5 bases). This CDR3 region has 17 residues. Germline values: CDR1 MNHNS, CDR2 SASEGT. Trimming took 1 base from V and 1 from J, leaving 16 bases between them.